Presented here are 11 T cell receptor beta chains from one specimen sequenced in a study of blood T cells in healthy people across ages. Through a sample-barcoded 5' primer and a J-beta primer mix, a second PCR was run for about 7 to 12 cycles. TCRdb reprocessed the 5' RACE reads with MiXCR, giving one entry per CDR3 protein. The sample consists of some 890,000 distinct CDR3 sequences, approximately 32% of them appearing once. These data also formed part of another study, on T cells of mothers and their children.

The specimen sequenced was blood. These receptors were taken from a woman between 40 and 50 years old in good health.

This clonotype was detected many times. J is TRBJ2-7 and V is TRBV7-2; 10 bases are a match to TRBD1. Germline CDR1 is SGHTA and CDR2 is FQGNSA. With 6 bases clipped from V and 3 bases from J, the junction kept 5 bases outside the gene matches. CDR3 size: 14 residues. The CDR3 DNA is TGTGCCAGCAGAGCGACAGGGGGCGTCTACGAGCAGTACTTC. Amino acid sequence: CASRATGGVYEQYF.

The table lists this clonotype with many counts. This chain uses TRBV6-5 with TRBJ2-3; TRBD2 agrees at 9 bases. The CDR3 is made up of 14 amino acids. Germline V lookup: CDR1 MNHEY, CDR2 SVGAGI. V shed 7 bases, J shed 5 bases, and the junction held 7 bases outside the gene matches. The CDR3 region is CASNGLAGRDTQYF. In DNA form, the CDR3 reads TGTGCCAGCAACGGGCTAGCGGGGAGAGATACGCAGTATTTT.

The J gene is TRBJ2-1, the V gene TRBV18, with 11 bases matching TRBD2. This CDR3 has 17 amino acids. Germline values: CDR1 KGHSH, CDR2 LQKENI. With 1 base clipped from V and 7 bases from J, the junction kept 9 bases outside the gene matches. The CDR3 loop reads CASSPLLLAGGENEQFF. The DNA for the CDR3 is TGTGCCAGCTCACCACTTCTCCTAGCGGGGGGTGAGAATGAGCAGTTCTTC. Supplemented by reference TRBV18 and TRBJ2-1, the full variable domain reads NAGVMQNPRHLVRRRGQEARLRCSPMKGHSHVYWYRQLPEEGLKFMVYLQKENIIDESGMPKERFSAEFPKEGPSILRIQQVVRGDSAAYFCASSPLLLAGGENEQFFGPGTRLTVL.

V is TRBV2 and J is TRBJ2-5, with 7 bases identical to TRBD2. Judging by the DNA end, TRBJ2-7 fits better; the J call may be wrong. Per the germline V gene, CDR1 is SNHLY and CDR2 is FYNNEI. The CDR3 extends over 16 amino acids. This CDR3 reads CASFINSRGESYEQYF. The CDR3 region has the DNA TGTGCCAGCTTCATTAACTCCCGGGGGGAATCCTACGAGCAGTACTTC.

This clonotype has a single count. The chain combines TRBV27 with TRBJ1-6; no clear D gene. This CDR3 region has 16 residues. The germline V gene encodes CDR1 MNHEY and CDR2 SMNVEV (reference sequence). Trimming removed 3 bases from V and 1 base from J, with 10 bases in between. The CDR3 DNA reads TGTGCCAGCAGTTTCCGGGTCGGATCCTATAATTCACCCCTCCACTTT. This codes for CASSFRVGSYNSPLHF.

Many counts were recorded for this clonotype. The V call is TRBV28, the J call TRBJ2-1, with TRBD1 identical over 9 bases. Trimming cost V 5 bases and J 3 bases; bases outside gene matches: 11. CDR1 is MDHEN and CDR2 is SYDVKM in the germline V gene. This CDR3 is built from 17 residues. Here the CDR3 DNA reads TGTGCCAGCAGTCCCACGCCGGGACAGGGTTTCTACAATGAGCAGTTCTTC. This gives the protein CASSPTPGQGFYNEQFF.

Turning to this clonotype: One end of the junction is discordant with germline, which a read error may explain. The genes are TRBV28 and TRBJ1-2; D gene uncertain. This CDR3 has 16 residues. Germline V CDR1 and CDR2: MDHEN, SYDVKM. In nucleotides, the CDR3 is TGTGCCAGCAGCCCCCCGAGATCCCAGCTCCACTATGACTACACCTTC. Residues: CASSPPRSQLHYDYTF.

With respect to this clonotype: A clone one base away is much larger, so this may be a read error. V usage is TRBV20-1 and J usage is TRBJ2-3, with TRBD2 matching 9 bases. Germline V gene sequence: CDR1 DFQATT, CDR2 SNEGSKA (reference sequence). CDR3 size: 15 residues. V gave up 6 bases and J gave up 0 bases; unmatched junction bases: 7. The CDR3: CSATPGTSSTDTQYF. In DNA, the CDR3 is TGCAGTGCGACTCCCGGGACTAGCAGCACAGATACGCAGTATTTT.

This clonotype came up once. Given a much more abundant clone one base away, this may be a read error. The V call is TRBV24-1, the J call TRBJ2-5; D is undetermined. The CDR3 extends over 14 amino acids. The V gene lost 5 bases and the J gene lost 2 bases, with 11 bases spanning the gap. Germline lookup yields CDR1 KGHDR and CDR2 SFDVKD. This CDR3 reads CATSGHLGQETQYF. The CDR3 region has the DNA TGTGCCACCAGTGGTCATTTGGGACAAGAGACCCAGTACTTC.

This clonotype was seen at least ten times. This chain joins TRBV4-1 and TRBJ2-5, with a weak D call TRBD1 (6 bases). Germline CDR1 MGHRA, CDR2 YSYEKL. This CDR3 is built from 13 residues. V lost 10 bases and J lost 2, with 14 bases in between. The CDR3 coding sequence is TGCGCCAAGTGGACAGACGCGCAAGAGACCCAGTACTTC. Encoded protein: CAKWTDAQETQYF.

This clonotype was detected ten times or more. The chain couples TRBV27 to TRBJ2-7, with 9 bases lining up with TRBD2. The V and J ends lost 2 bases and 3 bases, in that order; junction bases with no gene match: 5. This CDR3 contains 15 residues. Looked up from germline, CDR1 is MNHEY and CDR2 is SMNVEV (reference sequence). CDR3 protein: CASSLMAGGLYEQYF. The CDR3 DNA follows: TGTGCCAGCAGTTTAATGGCGGGGGGGCTCTACGAGCAGTACTTC.